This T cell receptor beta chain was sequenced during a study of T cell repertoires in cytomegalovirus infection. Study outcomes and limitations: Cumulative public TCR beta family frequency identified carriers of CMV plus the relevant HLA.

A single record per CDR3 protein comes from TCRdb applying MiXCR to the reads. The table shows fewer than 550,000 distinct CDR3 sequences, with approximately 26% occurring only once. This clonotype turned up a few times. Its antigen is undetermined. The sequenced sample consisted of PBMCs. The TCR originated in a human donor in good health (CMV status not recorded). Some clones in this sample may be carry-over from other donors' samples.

The CDR3: CASSIVAGTGNQPQHF. For the CDR3, the DNA is TGTGCCAGTAGTATAGTCGCAGGGACAGGAAATCAGCCCCAGCATTTT. The chain links TRBV19 to TRBJ1-5; the match to TRBD1 covers 8 bases. V lost 1 base to trimming and J lost 4 bases; unmatched junction nucleotides: 6. The V gene's germline CDR1 is LNHDA and CDR2 SQIVND (reference sequence). This CDR3 contains 16 residues.